The 29 T cell receptor beta chains below were found in one sample sequenced in a study of OX40 agonist ivuxolimab in advanced cancers. Profiled with immunoSEQ multiplex PCR; TCRdb holds only in-frame clones, not every one. The sample contains over 50,000 clones, roughly 84% of which appear only once. The sequenced sample was CD4+ or CD8+ T cells sorted from blood, obtained in a trial of the OX40 agonist ivuxolimab. All receptors come from an adult with an advanced solid tumor such as melanoma, head and neck, liver or kidney cancer.

The chain employs TRBV5-4 and TRBJ1-4; 9 bases match TRBD1. Germline CDR1 SGHNT, CDR2 YYREEE (reference sequence). J was trimmed by 5 bases and V by 3 bases; bases with no gene match: 11. The CDR3 spans 17 residues. Written as DNA, the CDR3 is TGTGCCAGCAGCTCTGGAGGCGGCGGGACAGGGAATGAAAAACTGTTTTTT. Protein product: CASSSGGGGTGNEKLFF. Drawing the rest from reference TRBV5-4 and TRBJ1-4, the complete variable domain is ETGVTQSPTHLIKTRGQQVTLRCSSQSGHNTVSWYQQALGQGPQFIFQYYREEENGRGNFPPRFSGLQFPNYSSELNVNALELDDSALYLCASSSGGGGTGNEKLFFGSGTQLSVL.

The gene calls are TRBV18 and TRBJ1-5; D is ambiguous. Germline assignment: CDR1 KGHSH and CDR2 LQKENI. The CDR3 sequence is 12 residues long. V lost 0 bases and J lost 5, with 2 bases in between. The CDR3 DNA sequence: TGTGCCAGCTCACCACCGGATCAGCCCCAGCATTTT. Residues: CASSPPDQPQHF.

The V call is TRBV7-6, the J call TRBJ2-3, with 13 bases lining up with TRBD2. V gave up 5 bases and J gave up 4 bases; unmatched junction bases: 6. In germline, CDR1 is SGHVS, CDR2 FNYEAQ. The CDR3 length is 16 residues. Written as DNA, the CDR3 is TGTGCCAGCAGCACGACTAGCGGGAGGAGCGCAGATACGCAGTATTTT. The encoded protein is CASSTTSGRSADTQYF.

V and J are TRBV4-1 and TRBJ1-1; D uncertain. Trimming left V 0 bases short and J 4 bases short, with 12 bases between. The germline gives CDR1 MGHRA, CDR2 YSYEKL. The CDR3 runs 15 residues. The CDR3 DNA reads TGCGCCAGCAGCCAAGATGCCGCCGCGGCCACTGAAGCTTTCTTT. Its protein product is CASSQDAAAATEAFF.

The chain combines TRBV19 with TRBJ1-2; no firm D call. CDR1 LNHDA and CDR2 SQIVND come from the germline V gene (reference sequence). Trimming took off 3 bases at V and 5 bases at J, with 19 bases between the two ends. The CDR3 length is 16 residues. The CDR3 bases are TGTGCCAGTAGTATCGACGTTTGGTCAGCGGCTTATGGCTACACCTTC. Amino acid sequence: CASSIDVWSAAYGYTF.

In its sample, this clone was seen once. The V call is TRBV18, the J call TRBJ1-5; 7 nucleotides align to TRBD1. Germline CDR1 reads KGHSH; CDR2 reads LQKENI. The CDR3 contains 15 residues. After removal of 4 bases from V and 5 bases from J, the junction contained 8 bases not matched to a gene. The CDR3 sequence is CASSQNGGGDQPQHF. The DNA of the CDR3 is TGTGCCAGCTCACAAAACGGAGGGGGCGATCAGCCCCAGCATTTT.

The chain recombines TRBV30 with TRBJ1-2; perhaps TRBD1 as D (5 bases). CDR3 size: 13 residues. Between the trimmed V and J ends, which lost 0 bases and 0 bases, there was a span of 5 bases. The germline gives CDR1 GTSNPN, CDR2 SVGIG (reference sequence). The CDR3 DNA reads as TGTGCCTGGAGTGTGGACACTAACTATGGCTACACCTTC. This translates into CAWSVDTNYGYTF.

The chain links TRBV29-1 to TRBJ1-1; 7 bases match TRBD1. Trimming at V came to 6 bases and at J to 2 bases, leaving 12 bases not matched to a gene. The CDR3 spans 15 residues. Germline assignment: CDR1 SQVTM and CDR2 ANQGSEA. The CDR3 protein is CSVVSPGQTNTEAFF. The CDR3 bases are TGCAGCGTCGTCTCCCCGGGACAGACAAACACTGAAGCTTTCTTT.

The chain joins TRBV5-8 to TRBJ2-3; TRBD2 is a possible D gene (5 bases). CDR3 length equals 16 residues. Germline V gene lookup returns CDR1 SGHTS and CDR2 YDEGEE. Between the trimmed V and J ends, which lost 2 bases and 2 bases, there was a span of 15 bases. The CDR3 reads CASSFATNQPTDTQYF. DNA for the CDR3: TGTGCCAGCAGCTTCGCGACTAACCAACCCACAGATACGCAGTATTTT.

This CDR3 is CASSLYTGTGTDTQYF. CDR3 coding DNA: TGTGCCAGCAGTCTATATACAGGAACAGGCACAGATACGCAGTATTTT. The rearrangement joins TRBV27 to TRBJ2-3, with D tentatively TRBD1 (5 bases). Germline V gives CDR1 MNHEY, CDR2 SMNVEV (reference sequence). Between the trimmed V and J ends, which lost 5 bases and 1 base, there was a span of 16 bases. CDR3 size: 16 residues.

Here the CDR3 reads CASSQDWEYQPQHF. CDR3 in DNA: TGCGCCAGCAGCCAAGATTGGGAATATCAGCCCCAGCATTTT. V gene TRBV4-1 combines with J gene TRBJ1-5; unclear D gene. The CDR3 runs to 14 residues. Germline CDR1 reads MGHRA; CDR2 reads YSYEKL. V lost 0 bases and J 5 bases, leaving 8 bases between the germline ends.

The chain links TRBV6-4 to TRBJ1-5; D is undetermined. The V gene's germline CDR1 is MRHNA and CDR2 SNTAGT. The germline V and J ends were trimmed by 5 bases and 8 bases, with 7 bases remaining between them. The CDR3 is 11 residues long. The CDR3 nucleotides read TGTGCCAGCAGTCCCCGGAAGCCCCAGCATTTT. It translates to CASSPRKPQHF.

The V gene is TRBV7-2, the J gene TRBJ2-4, with D possibly being TRBD1 (5 bases). Deletions cut 4 bases from V and 1 base from J, with 17 bases between. This CDR3 has 17 residues. Germline CDR1 reads SGHTA; CDR2 reads FQGNSA. CDR3 loop: CASSWSQGRWAKNIQYF. In DNA, the CDR3 is TGTGCCAGCAGCTGGAGCCAGGGCAGGTGGGCCAAAAACATTCAGTACTTC.

The V gene is TRBV7-3, the J gene TRBJ1-1; TRBD1 is a possible D gene (5 bases). Looked up from germline, CDR1 is SGHTA and CDR2 is FQGTGA. The CDR3 is 14 residues long. Trimming cost V 4 bases and J 1 base, with 10 bases left between them. For the CDR3, the DNA is TGTGCCAGCAGCTCCTGGCAGGGGAACACTGAAGCTTTCTTT. Encoded protein: CASSSWQGNTEAFF.

This sequence joins TRBV7-2 and TRBJ1-2; the D gene is possibly TRBD1 (6 bases). V dropped 5 bases and J dropped 2 bases, with 12 bases sitting between them. CDR1 and CDR2 from the germline V gene are SGHTA and FQGNSA. This CDR3 has 14 residues. CDR3 in amino acids: CASSSHTGNYGYTF. DNA of the CDR3: TGTGCCAGCAGCAGTCACACAGGGAACTATGGCTACACCTTC.

This clone was recorded once. The chain has TRBV7-2 and TRBJ2-7; 10 nucleotides agree with TRBD2. V lost 6 bases and J lost 3; bases outside the gene matches: 5. The CDR3 is 14 residues long. Germline lookup yields CDR1 SGHTA and CDR2 FQGNSA. The CDR3 DNA is TGTGCCAGCAGACGGACTAGCGGTAACTACGAGCAGTACTTC. Protein sequence: CASRRTSGNYEQYF.

V and J are TRBV6-5 and TRBJ2-1; D remains ambiguous. Germline CDR1 reads MNHEY; CDR2 reads SVGAGI. The V end was cut by 2 bases, the J end by 2 bases, with 7 bases between. This CDR3 comprises 14 residues. CDR3 residues: CASSYGDPYNEQFF. The CDR3 DNA is TGTGCCAGCAGTTACGGAGATCCCTACAATGAGCAGTTCTTC.

In nucleotides, the CDR3 is TGTGCCAGCAGTTGGAGGGGCGAGCAGTACTTC. Translation gives CASSWRGEQYF. J is TRBJ2-7 and V is TRBV27; perhaps TRBD2 as D (6 bases). CDR3 length equals 11 residues. Trimming shortened V by 4 bases and J by 6 bases, and 7 bases separated the two germline ends. Per the germline V gene, CDR1 is MNHEY and CDR2 is SMNVEV (reference sequence).

V usage is TRBV19 and J usage is TRBJ1-5; D is unresolved. The germline V gene encodes CDR1 LNHDA and CDR2 SQIVND (reference sequence). V was clipped by 0 bases and J by 5 bases, with 5 bases between them. This CDR3 contains 13 residues. The CDR3: CASSIDSDQPQHF. CDR3 DNA: TGTGCCAGTAGTATAGATTCGGATCAGCCCCAGCATTTT.

As concerns this clone: At one boundary the junction diverges from the germline segment, which might be a read error. CDR3 in DNA: TGTGCCGGCAGCTCCGTCGACAGGGGTGACTATGGCTACACCTTC. This sequence encodes CAGSSVDRGDYGYTF. The V gene is TRBV5-6, the J gene TRBJ1-2, with 8 nucleotides matching TRBD1. In germline, CDR1 is SGHDT, CDR2 YYEEEE. The CDR3 is 15 amino acids. Using reference TRBV5-6 and TRBJ1-2 for the parts outside the CDR3, the full variable domain is DAGVTQSPTHLIKTRGQQVTLRCSPKSGHDTVSWYQQALGQGPQFIFQYYEEEERQRGNFPDRFSGHQFPNYSSELNVNALLLGDSALYLCAGSSVDRGDYGYTFGSGTRLTVV.

The chain recombines TRBV5-8 with TRBJ2-6; tentative D call: TRBD2 (6 bases). Germline CDR1 is SGHTS and CDR2 is YDEGEE. The CDR3 is 17 amino acids. V lost 0 bases, J lost 1 base, and 11 bases lay in between. The CDR3 DNA follows: TGTGCCAGCAGCTTGGGAGGGAGGTTATCTGGGGCCAACGTCCTGACTTTC. Its protein is CASSLGGRLSGANVLTF.

This chain joins TRBV2 and TRBJ2-7, with unresolved D. The CDR3 spans 12 residues. Per the germline V gene, CDR1 is SNHLY and CDR2 is FYNNEI. The V end was cut by 8 bases, the J end by 2 bases, with 10 bases between. The CDR3 reads CASFDVTYEQYF. The CDR3 DNA is TGTGCCAGCTTTGACGTGACCTACGAGCAGTACTTC.

J is TRBJ2-7 and V is TRBV11-3; no clear D. This CDR3 has 13 amino acids. The V end was cut by 5 bases, the J end by 2 bases, with 10 bases between. Germline V gene lookup returns CDR1 SGHNT and CDR2 YENEEA. CDR3 sequence (DNA): TGTGCCAGCAGCCCAGACGGAACCTACGAGCAGTACTTC. Its translation is CASSPDGTYEQYF. Full variable domain (outside the CDR3, taken from reference TRBV11-3 and TRBJ2-7): EAGVVQSPRYKIIEKKQPVAFWCNPISGHNTLYWYLQNLGQGPELLIRYENEEAVDDSQLPKDRFSAERLKGVDSTLKIQPAELGDSAVYLCASSPDGTYEQYFGPGTRLTVT.

This clone was observed a few times. The chain has TRBV5-1 and TRBJ2-7; D gene ambiguous. This CDR3 has 14 residues. Between the trimmed V and J ends, which lost 5 bases and 2 bases, there was a span of 14 bases. The V gene's germline CDR1 is SGHRS and CDR2 YFSETQ. The CDR3 reads CASRVHSNAYEQYF. The CDR3 nucleotides are TGCGCCAGCAGGGTTCACAGCAATGCCTACGAGCAGTACTTC.

In this sample, this clone turned up a few times. The chain uses TRBV10-3 and TRBJ1-2; weak D call: TRBD1 (5 bases). Per germline, CDR1 ENHRY and CDR2 SYGVKD. The CDR3 consists of 12 residues. V was pared by 7 bases and J by 7 bases, with 13 bases between. The CDR3 protein is CAIKGRRGGYTF. CDR3 nucleotides: TGTGCCATCAAGGGACGGAGAGGTGGCTACACCTTC.

J is TRBJ2-1 and V is TRBV11-3; 12 bases are a match to TRBD2. The CDR3 is 15 amino acids. Unmatched junction bases numbered 3, after V lost 3 bases and J lost 6 bases. Per germline, CDR1 SGHNT and CDR2 YENEEA. The CDR3: CASSFRLAGANEQFF. In nucleotides, the CDR3 is TGTGCCAGCAGCTTCAGACTAGCGGGGGCCAATGAGCAGTTCTTC.

The chain joins TRBV7-3 to TRBJ1-5; 10 bases align to TRBD1. With V trimmed by 5 bases and J by 6 bases, 10 bases remained unmatched. Germline lookup yields CDR1 SGHTA and CDR2 FQGTGA. This CDR3 region has 16 residues. The CDR3 DNA follows: TGTGCCAGCAGCCCTCGGGACAGGGGAATAGGTCAGCCCCAGCATTTT. Amino acid sequence: CASSPRDRGIGQPQHF.

DNA of the CDR3: TGTGCCACCAGCAGGTCCGGGACAGGTTACGAGCAGTACTTC. Amino acid sequence: CATSRSGTGYEQYF. This chain connects TRBV15 to TRBJ2-7; 8 nucleotides align to TRBD1. V shed 3 bases and J 4 bases; nucleotides not matched to a gene: 5. Germline lookup yields CDR1 LNHNV and CDR2 YYDKDF (reference sequence). This CDR3 has 14 residues.

The CDR3, as DNA: TGTGCCAGCAGTTCCCGACCGATCACTGAAGCTTTCTTT. It encodes CASSSRPITEAFF. The chain has TRBV28 and TRBJ1-1, with no clear D. The CDR3 is 13 residues long. V shed 4 bases and J shed 4 bases, with 10 bases lying between them. Germline V gene data show CDR1 as MDHEN and CDR2 as SYDVKM.